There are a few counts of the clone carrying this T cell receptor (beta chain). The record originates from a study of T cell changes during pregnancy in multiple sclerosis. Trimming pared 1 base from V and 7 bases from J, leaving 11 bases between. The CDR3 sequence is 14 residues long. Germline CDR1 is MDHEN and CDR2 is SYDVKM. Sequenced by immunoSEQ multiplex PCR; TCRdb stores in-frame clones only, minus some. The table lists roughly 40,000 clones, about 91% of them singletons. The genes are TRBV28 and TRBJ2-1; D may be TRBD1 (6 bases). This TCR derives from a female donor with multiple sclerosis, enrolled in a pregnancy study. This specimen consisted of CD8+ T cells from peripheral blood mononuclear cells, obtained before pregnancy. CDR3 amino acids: CASSLYQGINEQFF. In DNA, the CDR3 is TGTGCCAGCAGTTTATATCAGGGGATAAATGAGCAGTTCTTC.